These 12 T cell receptor beta chains originate from one sample sequenced in a study of blood T cell repertoires in COVID-19. Produced via immunoSEQ multiplex PCR; TCRdb's table is partial and in-frame only. The sample includes 200,000 to 300,000 clones, about nine tenths of them seen just once. The sample taken for sequencing was peripheral blood. These receptors were obtained from a woman aged 55 to 70 who had recovered from COVID-19.

This chain's CDR3 is CASTTGTGALGGSPLHF. The CDR3 region has the DNA TGCGCCTCCACCACCGGGACAGGGGCTTTGGGAGGTTCACCCCTCCACTTT. This chain joins TRBV5-1 and TRBJ1-6; 10 bases align to TRBD1. CDR3 size: 17 residues. The germline gives CDR1 SGHRS, CDR2 YFSETQ. Losses at the gene ends were 10 bases for V and 9 bases for J; bases not matched to a gene: 19.

The chain joins TRBV11-3 to TRBJ2-7; no clear D gene. The CDR3 runs 16 residues. Per germline, CDR1 SGHNT and CDR2 YENEEA. Trimming left V 0 bases short and J 6 bases short, with 18 bases between. CDR3 bases: TGTGCCAGCAGCTTAGATTGGGCGAAATTCATGGGCGAGCAGTACTTC. This sequence encodes CASSLDWAKFMGEQYF. Full variable domain (rest looked up from reference TRBV11-3 and TRBJ2-7): EAGVVQSPRYKIIEKKQPVAFWCNPISGHNTLYWYLQNLGQGPELLIRYENEEAVDDSQLPKDRFSAERLKGVDSTLKIQPAELGDSAVYLCASSLDWAKFMGEQYFGPGTRLTVT.

The genes are TRBV24-1 and TRBJ2-1, with 7 bases that match TRBD1. This CDR3 is 13 amino acids long. The germline V gene has CDR1 KGHDR and CDR2 SFDVKD. V trimming: 9 bases; J trimming: 5 bases; junction bases outside the gene matches: 6. DNA for the CDR3: TGTGCCACCTCGGGACAGAGAAACAATGAGCAGTTCTTC. Amino acid sequence: CATSGQRNNEQFF.

About this clone: The junction departs from germline at one end; a sequencing error may be responsible. The chain couples TRBV9 to TRBJ1-1; D uncertain. Germline-derived CDR1 and CDR2 are SGDLS and YYNGEE. The CDR3 runs 11 residues. Here the CDR3 reads CASSSYTEAFF. The CDR3 bases are TGTGCCAGCAGCTCCTATACTGAGGCTTTCTTT.

The chain combines TRBV7-2 with TRBJ2-6; a weak D match, TRBD2 (6 bases). The V gene lost 6 bases and the J gene lost 1 base, with 13 bases spanning the gap. The length of the CDR3 is 16 residues. Germline CDR1 SGHTA, CDR2 FQGNSA. The CDR3 DNA reads TGTGCCAGCAGTCGGACCGGGGGTTCTGGGGCCAACGTCCTGACTTTC. As protein: CASSRTGGSGANVLTF.

The chain carries TRBV24-1 and TRBJ2-2; perhaps TRBD2 as D (5 bases). V was clipped by 0 bases and J by 4 bases, with 11 bases between them. Germline loops: CDR1 KGHDR, CDR2 SFDVKD. This CDR3 is built from 16 residues. In nucleotides, the CDR3 is TGTGCCACCAGTGATTTGCTGGTGGGGAGCACCGGGGAGCTGTTTTTT. Translation gives CATSDLLVGSTGELFF.

The CDR3 DNA reads TGTGCCAGAACCACAGGGCCCTCTGGGGCCAACGTCCTGACTTTC. This codes for CARTTGPSGANVLTF. J is TRBJ2-6 and V is TRBV28, with a weak D call TRBD1 (6 bases). Germline lookup yields CDR1 MDHEN and CDR2 SYDVKM. Trimming took off 9 bases at V and 0 bases at J, with 12 bases between the two ends. The CDR3 is 15 residues long.

The chain combines TRBV9 with TRBJ2-3; 13 bases align to TRBD2. Trimming cost V 0 bases and J 4 bases; bases outside gene matches: 5. The CDR3 extends over 17 amino acids. CDR1 is SGDLS and CDR2 is YYNGEE in the germline V gene. The CDR3 bases are TGTGCCAGCAGCGTAGACGGGACTAGCGGGGTTTCAGATACGCAGTATTTT. Amino acid sequence: CASSVDGTSGVSDTQYF.

The chain links TRBV5-1 to TRBJ2-2; the D gene is possibly TRBD1 (6 bases). The CDR3 contains 15 residues. Germline assignment: CDR1 SGHRS and CDR2 YFSETQ. Trimming removed 1 base at V and 2 bases at J, with 9 bases between. CDR3 region: CASSLTGYNTGELFF. The CDR3 coding sequence is TGCGCCAGCAGCTTGACAGGGTATAACACCGGGGAGCTGTTTTTT.

The CDR3 coding sequence is TGTGCCAGCAGCTTAGGGACAGGTGGCTATAATTCACCCCTCCACTTT. Amino acid sequence: CASSLGTGGYNSPLHF. V is TRBV7-9 and J is TRBJ1-6; 7 bases are shared with TRBD1. Trimming removed 1 base from V and 3 bases from J; junction bases left unmatched: 3. Germline values: CDR1 SEHNR, CDR2 FQNEAQ (reference sequence). The CDR3 sequence is 16 residues long.

In this sample, this clone turned up a few times. The gene calls are TRBV7-2 and TRBJ2-7; maybe TRBD2 (5 bases). Germline lookup yields CDR1 SGHTA and CDR2 FQGNSA. V was clipped by 1 base and J by 7 bases, with 17 bases between them. CDR3 size: 15 residues. Here the CDR3 DNA reads TGTGCCAGCAGCTTAGAGGTTAGCGCCTACGTTGAGCAGTACTTC. Translating gives CASSLEVSAYVEQYF.

The V call is TRBV7-2, the J call TRBJ2-7; no clear D. Germline V gene data show CDR1 as SGHTA and CDR2 as FQGNSA. The CDR3 runs to 14 residues. V was pared by 6 bases and J by 3 bases, with 15 bases between. CDR3 nucleotide sequence: TGTGCCAGCAGTCCTCCTAAAACCCTCTACGAGCAGTACTTC. Protein sequence: CASSPPKTLYEQYF.